This TCR beta chain was captured in a study of blood T cell repertoires in COVID-19 (dated by TCRdb to the early 2020s). In terms of the full investigation: Samples from collaborators originated in the United States, Italy and Spain and spanned both the acute and convalescent phases of COVID-19. The material from the prospective study consisted of cDNA or gDNA derived from T cells, B-cell-depleted T cells, or PBMCs. Subjects who had been exposed to COVID-19, were actively infected with it, or had recovered from it provided the deeply sampled blood TCRbeta repertoires that made up the dataset. A freely available public database, intended as a resource for researchers studying the immune response to SARS-CoV-2, is where the repertoires were released. The samples were drawn from two sources: the first 160 participants of the ongoing ImmuneRACE study, and 1,000 to 1,500 subjects contributed by 6 global collaborators. The sample metadata nearly always contained a de-identified subject ID, COVID-19 status, age in years and sex. Where available, HLA class I and class II types were taken from metadata supplied by the sample provider and were not determined by assay-based typing.

Whole blood was collected in K2EDTA tubes by collaborating institutions according to the institutions' own protocols. Collaborator samples were shipped for TCRbeta analysis as frozen whole blood, isolated PBMCs, or DNA extracted from either sample type. V is shortened by 5 bases, J by 2 bases, and the region joining them spans 17 bases. Sequences SQVTM (CDR1) and ANQGSEA (CDR2) are obtained from the germline V gene. The CDR3, cysteine through phenylalanine, is 15 amino acids long. The retained sequence is limited to the CDR3, 45 bases, with the frame set at the first base. TCRbeta CDR3 regions were amplified from genomic DNA using the immunoSEQ Assay, a bias-controlled multiplex PCR. The paper's data handling went like this. The number of nucleated cells in each sample was estimated by amplification of reference gene primers within the assay. To quantify the absolute abundance of each unique TCRbeta CDR3 rearrangement, sequence reads were collapsed and filtered. Productive Simpson clonality was computed per sample as the square root of Simpson's diversity index over productive rearrangements. The table comes from immuneACCESS by way of TCRdb, which keeps in-frame sequences with V and J called. Part of the clones is missing from these tables; in studies checked, under half for an unresolved V gene and the rest for unknown reasons. The V and J calls and clone size were taken over from that table, and D and trimming were inferred from the DNA. The sample table contains 270,000 or so clones; only one count was recorded for 65% to 90% of them. The ten largest account for roughly 13% of the sample.

This clone was seen a handful of times. Its antigen has not been determined. No much larger clonotype is one base removed from it; base qualities were not supplied. Here is what the overall study found, with its caveats: The amount of clinical and demographic metadata varied by source and participant and was provided uncurated.

The source material was peripheral blood. This receptor chain uses TRBV29-1 and TRBJ2-3, with TRBD2 as a weak D call on 6 bases. The TCR sequence derives from a human donor in a cohort sampled during active COVID-19. The sequence in DNA is TGCAGCGTTAGCCCGGCGGGCGGGATCACAGATACGCAGTATTTT. It specifies CSVSPAGGITDTQYF.